These 11 T cell receptor beta chains share one sample of origin, sequenced in a study of blood T cells in healthy people across ages. A J-beta primer mix and a sample-barcoded 5' primer were used in a second PCR of about 7 to 12 cycles. MiXCR, run by TCRdb on the 5' RACE reads, gives a single entry per CDR3 protein. Among roughly 2 million distinct CDR3 sequences, just under 50% were seen once, and the ten largest hold 2.1%. What was sequenced was blood. These receptors came from a woman between 40 and 50 years old in good health.

This clonotype was seen more than once but under ten times. The chain combines TRBV20-1 with TRBJ2-5; tentative D call: TRBD2 (6 bases). Trimming shortened V by 0 bases and J by 2 bases, and 19 bases separated the two germline ends. The CDR3 runs 17 residues. Germline V gene lookup returns CDR1 DFQATT and CDR2 SNEGSKA (reference sequence). Here the CDR3 DNA reads TGCAGTGCTAGAGATCCAACGGGGAGGAGGGCACAAGAGACCCAGTACTTC. It encodes CSARDPTGRRAQETQYF.

About this clonotype: A read error may explain this, as a much larger clone is one base away. CDR3 sequence reads: CIVVGTASSTDTQYF. Here the CDR3 DNA reads TGCATCGTTGTCGGGACTGCCTCTAGCACAGATACGCAGTATTTT. The V call is TRBV29-1, the J call TRBJ2-3; possibly TRBD2 for D (6 bases). This CDR3 has 15 amino acids. CDR1 and CDR2 from the germline V gene are SQVTM and ANQGSEA.

The CDR3 loop is CASSQKEYTEAFF. CDR3 sequence (DNA): TGTGCCAGCAGCCAGAAAGAGTACACTGAAGCTTTCTTT. V and J are TRBV4-2 and TRBJ1-1; D uncertain. This CDR3 is 13 amino acids long. Germline CDR1 LGHNA, CDR2 YNFKEQ. Trimming removed 3 bases from V and 3 bases from J, with 8 bases in between.

This clonotype has more than one count but fewer than ten. This chain joins TRBV7-8 and TRBJ1-1; possible D gene TRBD1, 5 bases. Germline V gene sequence: CDR1 SGHVS, CDR2 FQNEAQ. The CDR3 totals 15 residues. The V and J ends lost 5 bases and 4 bases respectively, with 17 bases between them. CDR3 in DNA: TGTGCCAGCAGCCCCTTGGTGGGGGAGGGCACTGAAGCTTTCTTT. Amino acid sequence: CASSPLVGEGTEAFF.

This clonotype occurred many times. The chain couples TRBV29-1 to TRBJ1-2; 8 positions match TRBD1. With 7 bases clipped from V and 6 bases from J, the junction kept 10 bases outside the gene matches. There are 13 residues in the CDR3. Germline CDR1 and CDR2: SQVTM and ANQGSEA. For the CDR3, the DNA is TGCAGCGCACCTGGACAGGGAGAGAATGGCTACACCTTC. Amino acids: CSAPGQGENGYTF. The whole variable domain, remainder taken from reference TRBV29-1 and TRBJ1-2, is SAVISQKPSRDICQRGTSLTIQCQVDSQVTMMFWYRQQPGQSLTLIATANQGSEATYESGFVIDKFPISRPNLTFSTLTVSNMSPEDSSIYLCSAPGQGENGYTFGSGTRLTVV.

V usage is TRBV21-1 and J usage is TRBJ2-5; TRBD1 is the table's D call, not checked against the DNA. The J call may be faulty, since TRBJ2-7 better matches the DNA end. TRBV21-1 is deemed a pseudogene. The CDR3 consists of 14 residues. The CDR3: CASSKDRGGREQYF. In DNA, the CDR3 is TGTGCCAGCAGCAAGGACAGGGGAGGACGCGAGCAGTACTTC.

This clonotype was observed a few times. The chain carries TRBV7-9 and TRBJ2-5, with D uncertain. V was shortened by 1 base and J by 1 base, with 10 bases between the two germline ends. The length of the CDR3 is 15 residues. The germline CDR1 and CDR2 sequences are SEHNR and FQNEAQ (reference sequence). In DNA form, the CDR3 reads TGTGCCAGCAGCTTAGTCAAGGGCCTCCAAGAGACCCAGTACTTC. It encodes CASSLVKGLQETQYF.

A few counts support this clonotype. The CDR3 DNA reads as TGTGCCAGCAGTGCTACAGGGGTTTCCAACTACGAGCAGTACTTC. Translating gives CASSATGVSNYEQYF. The V gene is TRBV6-2 or TRBV6-3, the J gene TRBJ2-7; TRBD1 matches at 7 bases. The CDR3 runs to 15 residues. V trimming: 5 bases; J trimming: 3 bases; junction bases outside the gene matches: 10. CDR1 and CDR2 from the germline V gene are MNHEY and SVGEGT.

The rearrangement joins TRBV5-1 to TRBJ2-1, with 8 bases matching TRBD2. Germline CDR1 reads SGHRS; CDR2 reads YFSETQ. The CDR3 has 16 residues. V shed 1 base, J shed 10 bases, and the junction held 13 bases outside the gene matches. CDR3 coding DNA: TGCGCCAGCAGCTTGTTCTCAGCGGGGGCCCTAGGAGAGCAGTTCTTC. Translated: CASSLFSAGALGEQFF.

This clonotype was picked up a small number of times. The chain links TRBV7-2 to TRBJ2-3; perhaps TRBD1 as D (5 bases). The V end was cut by 1 base, the J end by 1 base, with 15 bases between. This CDR3 has 17 residues. Germline V gene lookup returns CDR1 SGHTA and CDR2 FQGNSA. The chain's CDR3 is CASSLVPQGRGTDTQYF. The CDR3 nucleotides read TGTGCCAGCAGCTTAGTGCCCCAGGGTCGGGGCACAGATACGCAGTATTTT.

This clonotype was counted between two and nine times. DNA of the CDR3: TGTGCCAGCACTATAACCTCCGGGTCATACCAAGAGACCCAGTACTTC. It codes for CASTITSGSYQETQYF. The chain recombines TRBV12-3 or TRBV12-4 with TRBJ2-5; the D is unclear. The CDR3 runs to 16 residues. The V end was cut by 7 bases, the J end by 0 bases, with 18 bases between.